This TCR beta chain is from a study of T cell changes during pregnancy in multiple sclerosis. Produced via immunoSEQ multiplex PCR; TCRdb's table is partial and in-frame only. Of fewer than 95,000 clones in the sample, approximately 95% were seen once. The V and J ends lost 2 bases and 0 bases respectively, with 11 bases between them. The CDR3 sequence is 16 residues long. Germline V gene sequence: CDR1 GTSNPN, CDR2 SVGIG (reference sequence). The TCR comes from a female donor with multiple sclerosis, enrolled in a pregnancy study. Specimen: peripheral blood, collected in the first trimester of pregnancy. The chain has TRBV30 and TRBJ1-6, with D perhaps TRBD1 (6 bases). The CDR3 protein is CAWSKDSNSYNSPLHF. CDR3 DNA: TGTGCCTGGAGTAAGGACAGTAACTCCTATAATTCACCCCTCCACTTT. The full variable domain, its missing parts supplied by reference TRBV30 and TRBJ1-6, is SQTIHQWPATLVQPVGSPLSLECTVEGTSNPNLYWYRQAAGRGLQLLFYSVGIGQISSEVPQNLSASRPQDRQFILSSKKLLLSDSGFYLCAWSKDSNSYNSPLHFGNGTRLTVT.